This T cell receptor (beta chain) appears in the sequencing data of a study of early T cells in non-severe SARS-CoV-2 infection. After removal of 0 bases from V and 0 bases from J, the junction contained 1 base not matched to a gene. The CDR3 runs to 15 residues. Looked up from germline, CDR1 is MGHDK and CDR2 is SYGVNS. The table lists this clonotype with many counts. TCRdb re-analysed the 5' RACE reads in MiXCR, keeping a single row per CDR3 protein. The data show some 30,000 distinct CDR3 sequences, 6.6% seen once. This clonotype was obtained from an adult who was a healthcare worker with PCR-confirmed SARS-CoV-2 infection or an uninfected control (not recorded which). Sequencing was done on a sample of whole blood. V and J are TRBV25-1 and TRBJ2-7; 8 bases match TRBD1. The CDR3 reads CASSEYGTGSYEQYF. CDR3 coding DNA: TGTGCCAGCAGTGAATATGGGACAGGCTCCTACGAGCAGTACTTC.